This entry lists 11 T cell receptor beta chains sequenced from one sample in a study of blood T cells in healthy people across ages. The second PCR ran about 6 to 12 cycles with a sample-barcoded 5' primer and J-beta primers. Via MiXCR, TCRdb re-called the 5' RACE reads, giving one row per CDR3 protein. The sample consists of about 780,000 distinct CDR3 sequences, about 45% of them appearing once. Sequencing was performed on blood. The receptors were sampled from an elderly man in good health.

The chain employs TRBV6-6 and TRBJ2-1; 11 bases fit TRBD2. This CDR3 region has 16 residues. V shed 7 bases, J shed 0 bases, and the junction held 5 bases outside the gene matches. The germline V gene has CDR1 MNHNY and CDR2 SVGAGI (reference sequence). This chain's CDR3 is CASTGTSGPSYNEQFF. The CDR3 DNA is TGTGCCAGCACCGGGACTAGCGGACCCTCCTACAATGAGCAGTTCTTC.

This clonotype has a count of ten or more. A junction end diverges from the germline sequence, so it may reflect a read error. The chain combines TRBV12-3 or TRBV12-4 with TRBJ2-7; 11 positions agree with TRBD2. The CDR3 consists of 14 residues. The CDR3 DNA is TGTGCCAGCAGTATAGCGGGAGGGCCCTACGAGCAGTACTTC. As protein: CASSIAGGPYEQYF.

This chain joins TRBV20-1 and TRBJ2-4; D is unclear. TRBJ2-7 matches the DNA end more closely, so the J call is doubtful. Germline V gene data show CDR1 as DFQATT and CDR2 as SNEGSKA (reference sequence). The length of the CDR3 is 15 residues. CDR3: CSARDARSPSYEQYF. CDR3 sequence (DNA): TGCAGTGCTAGAGATGCGAGGTCTCCCTCCTACGAGCAGTACTTC.

In regard to this clonotype: One end of the junction does not line up with germline, which may come from a read error. The CDR3 here is CSARVFGASYGQYF. DNA for the CDR3: TGCAGTGCTAGAGTATTTGGAGCGAGCTACGGGCAGTACTTC. The chain carries TRBV20-1 and TRBJ2-7; no clear D gene. In germline, CDR1 is DFQATT, CDR2 SNEGSKA (reference sequence). The CDR3 is 14 amino acids.

With regard to this clonotype: Just one base apart from a much larger clone, this may be a read error. The chain uses TRBV29-1 and TRBJ2-3; unclear D gene. From germline, CDR1 is SQVTM and CDR2 ANQGSEA. The CDR3 consists of 13 residues. V lost 2 bases and J 0 bases, leaving 6 bases between the germline ends. CDR3 DNA sequence: TGCAGCGTTGAACTTTCTAGCACAGATACGCAGTATTTT. Its translation is CSVELSSTDTQYF.

This clonotype was detected a few times. This chain links TRBV29-1 with TRBJ2-3, with 8 bases lining up with TRBD2. The CDR3 covers 17 residues. V shed 6 bases and J 0 bases; nucleotides not matched to a gene: 14. Germline V CDR1 and CDR2: SQVTM, ANQGSEA. CDR3 bases: TGCAGCGTGAGACAGAACCTAGCGGGCCTTAGCACAGATACGCAGTATTTT. It yields the protein CSVRQNLAGLSTDTQYF.

This clonotype was observed a handful of times. A read error may produce the germline difference seen at one junction end. J is TRBJ2-3 and V is TRBV3-1; either TRBD1 or TRBD2 may fit D (5 bases each). CDR3 size: 15 residues. Germline CDR1 and CDR2: LGHDT and YNNKEL (reference sequence). This CDR3 is CASSQRGDRTDTQYF. The DNA of the CDR3 is TGTGCCAGTAGCCAAAGGGGAGACCGCACAGATACGCAGTATTTT.

The chain is built from TRBV10-3 and TRBJ2-1; 12 bases match TRBD1. With the DNA end fitting TRBJ2-7 better, the J assignment may be wrong. CDR1 is ENHRY, CDR2 SYGVKD, per germline. The CDR3 runs 17 residues. This CDR3 reads CATTGTGGISTYNEQYF. CDR3 nucleotides: TGTGCCACCACCGGGACAGGGGGCATCAGCACCTACAATGAGCAGTACTTC.

This chain links TRBV11-3 with TRBJ2-1; D possibly uses TRBD1 or TRBD2 (6 bases each). With the DNA end fitting TRBJ2-7 better, the J assignment may be wrong. The CDR3 is 14 residues long. Looked up from germline, CDR1 is SGHNT and CDR2 is YENEEA. The CDR3 reads CASDLRGAYNEQYF. CDR3 sequence (DNA): TGTGCCAGCGATCTAAGGGGGGCCTACAATGAGCAGTACTTC.

This clonotype was counted many times. V and J are TRBV7-2 and TRBJ2-5; TRBD2 aligns across 12 bases. V trimming: 6 bases; J trimming: 5 bases; junction bases outside the gene matches: 4. Germline V gene lookup returns CDR1 SGHTA and CDR2 FQGNSA. This CDR3 is 14 amino acids long. CDR3 region: CASRLAGGLETQYF. DNA of the CDR3: TGTGCCAGCAGACTAGCGGGAGGTCTCGAGACCCAGTACTTC. The entire variable domain, with the rest obtained from reference TRBV7-2 and TRBJ2-5, is as follows: GAGVSQSPSNKVTEKGKDVELRCDPISGHTALYWYRQSLGQGLEFLIYFQGNSAPDKSGLPSDRFSAERTGGSVSTLTIQRTQQEDSAVYLCASRLAGGLETQYFGPGTRLLVL.

The V gene is TRBV7-3, the J gene TRBJ2-2; D remains ambiguous. The CDR3 has 14 residues. Looked up from germline, CDR1 is SGHTA and CDR2 is FQGTGA. V was cut by 6 bases and J by 0 bases, with 8 bases left in between. The CDR3 sequence: CASSLTPNTGELFF. In DNA, the CDR3 is TGTGCCAGCAGTTTGACACCGAACACCGGGGAGCTGTTTTTT.